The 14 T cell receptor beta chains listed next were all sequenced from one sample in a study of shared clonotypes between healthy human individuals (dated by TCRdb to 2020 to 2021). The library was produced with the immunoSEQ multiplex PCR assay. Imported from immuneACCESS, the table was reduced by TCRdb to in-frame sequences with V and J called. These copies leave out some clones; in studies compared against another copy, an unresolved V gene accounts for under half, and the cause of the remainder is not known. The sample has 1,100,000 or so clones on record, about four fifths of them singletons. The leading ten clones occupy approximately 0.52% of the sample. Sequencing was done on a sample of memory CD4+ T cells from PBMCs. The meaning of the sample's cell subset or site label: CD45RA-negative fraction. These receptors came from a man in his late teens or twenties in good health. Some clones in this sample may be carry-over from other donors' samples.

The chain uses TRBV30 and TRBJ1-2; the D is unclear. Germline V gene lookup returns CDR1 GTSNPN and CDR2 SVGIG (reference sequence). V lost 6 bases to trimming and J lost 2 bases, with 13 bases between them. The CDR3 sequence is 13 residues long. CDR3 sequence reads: CACSRSSNYGYTF. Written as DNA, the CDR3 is TGTGCCTGTTCCCGGAGCAGCAACTATGGCTACACCTTC.

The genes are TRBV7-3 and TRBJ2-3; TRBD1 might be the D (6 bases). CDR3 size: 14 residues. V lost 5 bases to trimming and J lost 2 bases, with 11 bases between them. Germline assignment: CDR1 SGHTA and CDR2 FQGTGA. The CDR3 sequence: CASSPNRATDTQYF. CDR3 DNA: TGTGCCAGCAGCCCAAACAGGGCCACAGATACGCAGTATTTT.

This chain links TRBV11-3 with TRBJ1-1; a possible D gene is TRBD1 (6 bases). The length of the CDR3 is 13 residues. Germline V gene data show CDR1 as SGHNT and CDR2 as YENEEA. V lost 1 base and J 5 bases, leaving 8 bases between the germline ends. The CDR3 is CASSLAGETEAFF. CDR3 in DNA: TGTGCCAGCAGCTTAGCAGGGGAGACTGAAGCTTTCTTT.

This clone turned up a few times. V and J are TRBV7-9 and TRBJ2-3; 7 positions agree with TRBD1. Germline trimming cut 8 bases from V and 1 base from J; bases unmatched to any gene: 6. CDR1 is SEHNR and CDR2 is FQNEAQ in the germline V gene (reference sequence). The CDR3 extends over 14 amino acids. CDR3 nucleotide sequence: TGTGCCAGCGGACTTCAGGGGGGCACAGATACGCAGTATTTT. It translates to CASGLQGGTDTQYF.

The CDR3 loop is CAWSGLAGVDSEQFF. As DNA, the CDR3 is TGTGCCTGGAGCGGACTAGCGGGAGTGGATAGTGAGCAGTTCTTC. V usage is TRBV30 and J usage is TRBJ2-1; 13 positions agree with TRBD2. The germline gives CDR1 GTSNPN, CDR2 SVGIG (reference sequence). The V gene end was trimmed by 3 bases and the J gene end by 9 bases; junction bases not matched to a gene: 8. The CDR3 length is 15 residues.

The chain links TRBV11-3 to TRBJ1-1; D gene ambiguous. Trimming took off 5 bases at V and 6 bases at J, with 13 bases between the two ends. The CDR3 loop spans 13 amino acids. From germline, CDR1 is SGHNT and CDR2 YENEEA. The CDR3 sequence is CASSRGRDSEAFF. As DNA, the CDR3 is TGTGCCAGCAGCCGAGGGAGGGATTCTGAAGCTTTCTTT.

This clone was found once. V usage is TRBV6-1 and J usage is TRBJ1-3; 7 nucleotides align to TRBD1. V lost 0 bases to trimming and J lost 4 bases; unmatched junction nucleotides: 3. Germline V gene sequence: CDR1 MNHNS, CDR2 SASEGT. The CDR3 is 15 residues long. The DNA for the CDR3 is TGTGCCAGCAGTGAAGCAACAGGGGCGGGAAACACCATATATTTT. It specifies CASSEATGAGNTIYF.

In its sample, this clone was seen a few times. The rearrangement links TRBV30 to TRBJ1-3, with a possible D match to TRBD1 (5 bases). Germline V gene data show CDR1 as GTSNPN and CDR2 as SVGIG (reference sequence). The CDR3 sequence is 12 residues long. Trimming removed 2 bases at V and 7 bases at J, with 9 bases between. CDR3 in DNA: TGTGCCTGGAGTCCATCAGGGAACACCATATATTTT. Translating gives CAWSPSGNTIYF.

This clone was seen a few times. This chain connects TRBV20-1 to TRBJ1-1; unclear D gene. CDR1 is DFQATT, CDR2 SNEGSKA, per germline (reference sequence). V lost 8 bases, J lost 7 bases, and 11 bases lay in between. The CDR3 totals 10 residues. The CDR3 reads CSSETLEAFF. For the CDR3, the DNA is TGCAGTTCCGAGACCCTTGAAGCTTTCTTT.

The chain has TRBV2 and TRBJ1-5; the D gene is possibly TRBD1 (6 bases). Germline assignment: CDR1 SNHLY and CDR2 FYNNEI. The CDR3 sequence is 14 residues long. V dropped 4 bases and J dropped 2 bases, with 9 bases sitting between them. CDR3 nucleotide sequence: TGTGCCAGCAGTGGGGAGGGGGGCAATCAGCCCCAGCATTTT. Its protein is CASSGEGGNQPQHF. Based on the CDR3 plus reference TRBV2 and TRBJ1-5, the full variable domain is EPEVTQTPSHQVTQMGQEVILRCVPISNHLYFYWYRQILGQKVEFLVSFYNNEISEKSEIFDDQFSVERPDGSNFTLKIRSTKLEDSAMYFCASSGEGGNQPQHFGDGTRLSIL.

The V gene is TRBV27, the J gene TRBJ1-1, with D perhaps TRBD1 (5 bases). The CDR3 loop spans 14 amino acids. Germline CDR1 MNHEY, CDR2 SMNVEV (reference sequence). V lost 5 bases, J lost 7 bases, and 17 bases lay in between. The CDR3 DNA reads TGTGCCAGCAGTCTGGGACTCCATAGCAGTGAAGCTTTCTTT. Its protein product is CASSLGLHSSEAFF.

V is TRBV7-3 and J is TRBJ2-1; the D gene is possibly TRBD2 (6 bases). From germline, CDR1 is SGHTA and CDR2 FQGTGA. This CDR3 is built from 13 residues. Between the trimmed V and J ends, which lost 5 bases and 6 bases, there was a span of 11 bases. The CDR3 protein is CASSPGSGNEQFF. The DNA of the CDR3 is TGTGCCAGCAGCCCAGGTAGCGGCAATGAGCAGTTCTTC.

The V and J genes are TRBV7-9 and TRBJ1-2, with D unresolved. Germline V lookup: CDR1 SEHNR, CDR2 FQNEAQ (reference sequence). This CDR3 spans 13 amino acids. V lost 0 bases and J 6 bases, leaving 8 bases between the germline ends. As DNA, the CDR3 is TGTGCCAGCAGCTTAGCTGGACGGGATGGCTACACCTTC. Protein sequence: CASSLAGRDGYTF.

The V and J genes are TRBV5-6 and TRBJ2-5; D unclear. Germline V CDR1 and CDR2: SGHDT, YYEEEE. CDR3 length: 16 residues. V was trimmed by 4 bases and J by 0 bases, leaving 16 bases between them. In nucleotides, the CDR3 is TGTGCCAGCAGCCCCATCCCGGGTCCCGACCAAGAGACCCAGTACTTC. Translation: CASSPIPGPDQETQYF.